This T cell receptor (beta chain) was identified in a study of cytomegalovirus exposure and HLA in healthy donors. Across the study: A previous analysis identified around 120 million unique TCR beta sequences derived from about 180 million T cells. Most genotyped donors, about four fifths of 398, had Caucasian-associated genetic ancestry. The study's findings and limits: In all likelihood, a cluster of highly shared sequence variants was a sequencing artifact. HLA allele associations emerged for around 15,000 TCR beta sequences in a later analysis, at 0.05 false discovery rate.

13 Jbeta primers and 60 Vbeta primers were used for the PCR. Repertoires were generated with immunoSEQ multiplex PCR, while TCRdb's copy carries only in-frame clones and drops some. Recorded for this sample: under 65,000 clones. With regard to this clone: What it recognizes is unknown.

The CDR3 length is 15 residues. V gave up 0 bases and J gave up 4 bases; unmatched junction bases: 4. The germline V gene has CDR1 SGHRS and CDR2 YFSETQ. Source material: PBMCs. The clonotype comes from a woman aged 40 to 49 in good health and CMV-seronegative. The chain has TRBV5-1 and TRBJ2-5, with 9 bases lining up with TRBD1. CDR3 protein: CASSLAVGQGETQYF. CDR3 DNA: TGCGCCAGCAGCTTGGCCGTGGGACAGGGAGAGACCCAGTACTTC.